Listed below are T cell receptor beta chains from one sample, sequenced in a study of T cells after posttransplantation cyclophosphamide. This table comes from immunoSEQ multiplex PCR, and its TCRdb copy is limited to in-frame clones, with some not included. The sample consists of some 47,000 clones, 86% of them appearing once. Sequencing was done on a sample of PBMCs. These receptor sequences come from a man between 25 and 39 years old with a blood cancer, CMV-positive, and with a related stem cell donor. CDR3s include the opening cysteine and the closing phenylalanine or tryptophan. The D gene is left open where the match is weak. Expanded clones get a size class; other rows say once, few or many, or leave the size out.

j_gene: TRBJ2-3
d_gene: .
abundance: .
v_gene: TRBV13
CDR3aa: CASSPSPGGQYF
CDR3nt: TGTGCCAGCAGCCCCTCTCCCGGGGGGCAGTATTTT

j_gene: TRBJ2-7
d_gene: .
abundance: .
v_gene: TRBV13
CDR3aa: CASSLLAYEQYF
CDR3nt: TGTGCCAGCAGCCTCCTCGCCTACGAGCAGTACTTC

j_gene: TRBJ1-1
d_gene: TRBD1
abundance: .
v_gene: TRBV6-5
CDR3aa: CASSYQSGTGGTEAFF
CDR3nt: TGTGCCAGCAGTTATCAATCCGGGACAGGGGGGACTGAAGCTTTCTTT

j_gene: TRBJ2-5
d_gene: .
abundance: .
v_gene: TRBV14
CDR3aa: CASSPFQETQYF
CDR3nt: TGTGCCAGCAGTCCATTCCAAGAGACCCAGTACTTC

j_gene: TRBJ2-5
d_gene: .
abundance: few
v_gene: TRBV6-5
CDR3aa: CASSYSSRRETQYF
CDR3nt: TGTGCCAGCAGTTACTCGTCCCGGCGGGAGACCCAGTACTTC

j_gene: TRBJ1-3
d_gene: .
abundance: .
v_gene: TRBV2
CDR3aa: CASSERPGAGNTIYF
CDR3nt: TGTGCCAGCAGCGAAAGGCCAGGGGCTGGAAACACCATATATTTT

j_gene: TRBJ2-7
d_gene: .
abundance: .
v_gene: TRBV20-1
CDR3aa: CSAQSPGEQYF
CDR3nt: TGCAGTGCCCAATCGCCCGGCGAGCAGTACTTC

j_gene: TRBJ2-7
d_gene: TRBD1
abundance: .
v_gene: TRBV28
CDR3aa: CASTPSRTGGIEQYF
CDR3nt: TGTGCCAGCACCCCATCCAGGACAGGGGGGATTGAGCAGTACTTC

j_gene: TRBJ2-7
d_gene: TRBD1
abundance: .
v_gene: TRBV28
CDR3aa: CASSRTGGYYEQYF
CDR3nt: TGTGCCAGCAGTCGTACAGGGGGTTACTACGAGCAGTACTTC

j_gene: TRBJ2-3
d_gene: TRBD2
abundance: .
v_gene: TRBV27
CDR3aa: CASSLLLAGTLRPDTQYF
CDR3nt: TGTGCCAGCAGTTTATTACTAGCGGGAACACTACGACCAGATACGCAGTATTTT

j_gene: TRBJ2-7
d_gene: .
abundance: .
v_gene: TRBV9
CDR3aa: CASSVGGLSYEQYF
CDR3nt: TGTGCCAGCAGCGTAGGGGGGCTCTCCTACGAGCAGTACTTC

j_gene: TRBJ1-1
d_gene: TRBD1
abundance: .
v_gene: TRBV19
CDR3aa: CATSTGGLPSTEAFF
CDR3nt: TGTGCCACCTCGACAGGGGGACTACCGTCCACTGAAGCTTTCTTT

j_gene: TRBJ2-6
d_gene: .
abundance: .
v_gene: TRBV30
CDR3aa: CAWALGGSGANVLTF
CDR3nt: TGTGCCTGGGCCCTGGGGGGTTCGGGGGCCAACGTCCTGACTTTC

j_gene: TRBJ1-1
d_gene: .
abundance: .
v_gene: TRBV18
CDR3aa: CASSGVTNTEAFF
CDR3nt: TGTGCCAGCTCAGGAGTGACGAACACTGAAGCTTTCTTT

j_gene: TRBJ1-5
d_gene: .
abundance: once
v_gene: TRBV19
CDR3aa: CASIWTKEPQHF
CDR3nt: TGTGCCAGTATCTGGACAAAAGAGCCCCAGCATTTT

j_gene: TRBJ1-4
d_gene: .
abundance: once
v_gene: TRBV28
CDR3aa: CASSFGGAAEKLFF
CDR3nt: TGTGCCAGCAGTTTTGGCGGGGCGGCGGAAAAACTGTTTTTT

j_gene: TRBJ2-3
d_gene: TRBD1
abundance: .
v_gene: TRBV11-3
CDR3aa: CASSLAGQGRGTQYF
CDR3nt: TGTGCCAGCAGCTTGGCGGGACAGGGGCGAGGTACGCAGTATTTT

j_gene: TRBJ2-1
d_gene: .
abundance: once
v_gene: TRBV18
CDR3aa: CASSPYSGIGNDEQFF
CDR3nt: TGTGCCAGCTCACCATATTCAGGGATAGGGAACGATGAGCAGTTCTTC

j_gene: TRBJ2-1
d_gene: TRBD1
abundance: .
v_gene: TRBV7-6
CDR3aa: CASSARTGGSYNEQFF
CDR3nt: TGTGCCAGCAGCGCCCGGACAGGGGGCTCCTACAATGAGCAGTTCTTC

j_gene: TRBJ2-7
d_gene: .
abundance: .
v_gene: TRBV29-1
CDR3aa: CSVEGSPPYEQYF
CDR3nt: TGCAGCGTTGAGGGCAGCCCTCCCTACGAGCAGTACTTC

j_gene: TRBJ1-3
d_gene: .
abundance: once
v_gene: TRBV11-2
CDR3aa: CASSLDRVTGNTIYF
CDR3nt: TGTGCCAGCAGCTTAGACAGGGTAACTGGAAACACCATATATTTT

j_gene: TRBJ2-1
d_gene: .
abundance: .
v_gene: TRBV7-9
CDR3aa: CASSFWTDNEQFF
CDR3nt: TGTGCCAGCAGCTTCTGGACAGACAATGAGCAGTTCTTC

j_gene: TRBJ2-7
d_gene: TRBD2
abundance: .
v_gene: TRBV6-5
CDR3aa: CASSYSAGVYEQYF
CDR3nt: TGTGCCAGCAGTTACTCTGCGGGAGTGTACGAGCAGTACTTC

j_gene: TRBJ2-2
d_gene: TRBD1
abundance: .
v_gene: TRBV25-1
CDR3aa: CASRDTTTGGGTGELFF
CDR3nt: TGTGCCAGCAGAGACACCACCACAGGGGGCGGTACCGGGGAGCTGTTTTTT

j_gene: TRBJ2-7
d_gene: .
abundance: .
v_gene: TRBV5-1
CDR3aa: CASSPAPGKYEQYF
CDR3nt: TGCGCCAGCAGCCCCGCCCCGGGGAAATACGAGCAGTACTTC

j_gene: TRBJ2-7
d_gene: .
abundance: .
v_gene: TRBV10-3
CDR3aa: CAISVYRSAYEQYF
CDR3nt: TGTGCCATCAGTGTCTACAGATCGGCCTACGAGCAGTACTTC

j_gene: TRBJ1-2
d_gene: .
abundance: .
v_gene: TRBV7-3
CDR3aa: CASSLSRHDGYTF
CDR3nt: TGTGCCAGCAGCTTAAGTCGACACGATGGCTACACCTTC

j_gene: TRBJ2-7
d_gene: .
abundance: .
v_gene: TRBV6-1
CDR3aa: CASSVSESSYEQYF
CDR3nt: TGTGCCAGCAGTGTATCGGAGAGCTCCTACGAGCAGTACTTC

j_gene: TRBJ2-2
d_gene: .
abundance: .
v_gene: TRBV19
CDR3aa: CASSPLPLLTGPHINTGELFF
CDR3nt: TGTGCCAGTAGTCCCCTGCCTCTACTTACAGGGCCCCATATCAACACCGGGGAGCTGTTTTTT

j_gene: TRBJ2-1
d_gene: TRBD1
abundance: .
v_gene: TRBV5-6
CDR3aa: CASSRDRGRIYNEQFF
CDR3nt: TGTGCCAGCAGCAGGGACAGGGGGCGTATCTACAATGAGCAGTTCTTC

j_gene: TRBJ2-7
d_gene: TRBD1
abundance: .
v_gene: TRBV4-2
CDR3aa: CASSQGQGSEQYF
CDR3nt: TGTGCCAGCAGCCAGGGACAGGGCTCCGAGCAGTACTTC

j_gene: TRBJ1-1
d_gene: .
abundance: .
v_gene: TRBV9
CDR3aa: CASSGRDMMKAFF
CDR3nt: TGTGCCAGCAGCGGACGGGACATGATGAAAGCTTTCTTT

j_gene: TRBJ2-3
d_gene: .
abundance: .
v_gene: TRBV30
CDR3aa: CAWSVRGPDTQYF
CDR3nt: TGTGCCTGGAGTGTACGAGGGCCAGATACGCAGTATTTT

j_gene: TRBJ2-7
d_gene: TRBD1
abundance: .
v_gene: TRBV29-1
CDR3aa: CSVEGRRTGGSYEQYF
CDR3nt: TGCAGCGTTGAAGGAAGAAGGACAGGAGGATCCTACGAGCAGTACTTC

j_gene: TRBJ2-1
d_gene: TRBD2
abundance: once
v_gene: TRBV7-3
CDR3aa: CASSLGRLAGNNEQFF
CDR3nt: TGTGCCAGCAGCTTAGGGAGACTAGCGGGGAACAATGAGCAGTTCTTC

j_gene: TRBJ1-4
d_gene: .
abundance: .
v_gene: TRBV5-6
CDR3aa: CASSWGQGEKLFF
CDR3nt: TGTGCCAGCAGCTGGGGCCAGGGGGAAAAACTGTTTTTT

j_gene: TRBJ2-7
d_gene: .
abundance: .
v_gene: TRBV6-6
CDR3aa: CASSWREPYEQYF
CDR3nt: TGTGCCAGCAGTTGGCGGGAACCCTACGAGCAGTACTTC

j_gene: TRBJ2-1
d_gene: .
abundance: once
v_gene: TRBV29-1
CDR3aa: CSVEYLAGNEQFF
CDR3nt: TGCAGCGTTGAATATTTGGCGGGCAATGAGCAGTTCTTC

j_gene: TRBJ2-7
d_gene: TRBD2
abundance: once
v_gene: TRBV7-9
CDR3aa: CASSPGTSLAYEQYF
CDR3nt: TGTGCCAGCAGCCCCGGGACTAGCCTCGCGTACGAGCAGTACTTC

j_gene: TRBJ2-3
d_gene: .
abundance: .
v_gene: TRBV29-1
CDR3aa: CSVRRSQGGEDTQYF
CDR3nt: TGCAGCGTACGTCGGAGTCAGGGGGGCGAAGATACGCAGTATTTT

j_gene: TRBJ1-5
d_gene: TRBD1
abundance: .
v_gene: TRBV6-5
CDR3aa: CASSLDRTGVQPQHF
CDR3nt: TGTGCCAGCAGCCTAGACAGGACAGGGGTTCAGCCCCAGCATTTT

j_gene: TRBJ2-7
d_gene: TRBD2
abundance: .
v_gene: TRBV18
CDR3aa: CASSPPGLAGAYEQYF
CDR3nt: TGTGCCAGCTCCCCCCCGGGACTAGCGGGAGCCTACGAGCAGTACTTC

j_gene: TRBJ2-7
d_gene: .
abundance: .
v_gene: TRBV5-1
CDR3aa: CASRNPGLAKHEQYF
CDR3nt: TGCGCCAGCAGGAATCCGGGGCTAGCGAAACACGAGCAGTACTTC

j_gene: TRBJ2-7
d_gene: TRBD2
abundance: .
v_gene: TRBV5-4
CDR3aa: CASSPRTSGKSEQYF
CDR3nt: TGTGCCAGCAGCCCCCGGACTAGCGGGAAATCCGAGCAGTACTTC

j_gene: TRBJ1-5
d_gene: TRBD1
abundance: .
v_gene: TRBV7-2
CDR3aa: CASSSTGASNQPQHF
CDR3nt: TGTGCCAGCAGCTCGACAGGGGCCTCAAATCAGCCCCAGCATTTT

j_gene: TRBJ2-7
d_gene: TRBD2
abundance: .
v_gene: TRBV10-2
CDR3aa: CASYPPSGGYEQYF
CDR3nt: TGCGCCAGCTACCCCCCTAGCGGGGGATACGAGCAGTACTTC

j_gene: TRBJ2-7
d_gene: TRBD1
abundance: .
v_gene: TRBV18
CDR3aa: CASSPGQASYEQYF
CDR3nt: TGTGCCAGCTCACCGGGACAGGCCTCCTACGAGCAGTACTTC

j_gene: TRBJ1-3
d_gene: TRBD1
abundance: few
v_gene: TRBV9
CDR3aa: CASSAGTVSGNTIYF
CDR3nt: TGTGCCAGCAGCGCCGGGACAGTCTCTGGAAACACCATATATTTT

j_gene: TRBJ2-7
d_gene: TRBD1
abundance: few
v_gene: TRBV18
CDR3aa: CASSPTGGSYEQYF
CDR3nt: TGTGCCAGCTCACCAACAGGGGGGTCCTACGAGCAGTACTTC

j_gene: TRBJ1-5
d_gene: .
abundance: .
v_gene: TRBV19
CDR3aa: CASSIGGQQPQHF
CDR3nt: TGTGCCAGTAGTATAGGAGGGCAACAGCCCCAGCATTTT

j_gene: TRBJ2-6
d_gene: TRBD1
abundance: .
v_gene: TRBV7-2
CDR3aa: CASSLGTGSTGANVLTF
CDR3nt: TGTGCCAGCAGCTTGGGGACAGGGTCAACTGGGGCCAACGTCCTGACTTTC

j_gene: TRBJ2-3
d_gene: TRBD2
abundance: .
v_gene: TRBV4-3
CDR3aa: CASSDGGGTDTQYF
CDR3nt: TGCGCCAGCAGTGATGGGGGGGGGACAGATACGCAGTATTTT

j_gene: TRBJ1-4
d_gene: .
abundance: .
v_gene: TRBV6-5
CDR3aa: CASSYSGGDSEKLFF
CDR3nt: TGTGCCAGCAGTTACTCGGGGGGGGATAGTGAAAAACTGTTTTTT

j_gene: TRBJ2-2
d_gene: TRBD1
abundance: .
v_gene: TRBV4-2
CDR3aa: CASSQESLGGPIGELFF
CDR3nt: TGTGCCAGCAGCCAAGAAAGCCTAGGGGGCCCAATCGGGGAGCTGTTTTTT

j_gene: TRBJ1-5
d_gene: .
abundance: .
v_gene: TRBV11-1
CDR3aa: CASSLGVGGNQPQHF
CDR3nt: TGTGCCAGCAGCTTAGGGGTCGGAGGCAATCAGCCCCAGCATTTT

j_gene: TRBJ2-3
d_gene: TRBD1
abundance: .
v_gene: TRBV5-4
CDR3aa: CASKDRASTDTQYF
CDR3nt: TGTGCCAGTAAGGACAGGGCGTCCACAGATACGCAGTATTTT

j_gene: TRBJ2-7
d_gene: TRBD2
abundance: .
v_gene: TRBV7-9
CDR3aa: CASGDSGAGGEQYF
CDR3nt: TGTGCCAGCGGCGACAGCGGGGCCGGGGGCGAGCAGTACTTC

j_gene: TRBJ2-4
d_gene: .
abundance: .
v_gene: TRBV11-3
CDR3aa: CASSFLTKNIQYF
CDR3nt: TGTGCCAGCAGCTTTCTTACCAAAAACATTCAGTACTTC